The 32 T cell receptor beta chains reported below all come from one sample, sequenced in a study of PD-1 and CTLA-4 blockade in melanoma. Sequencing used immunoSEQ multiplex PCR; TCRdb keeps in-frame clones, though not all of them. The sample consists of around 7,200 clones, approximately 80% of them appearing once. Material: CD8+ T cells from peripheral blood, obtained before anti-PD-1 treatment. Every receptor here comes from a human donor with melanoma.

The chain employs TRBV4-1 and TRBJ1-2; no clear D gene. V was pared by 0 bases and J by 2 bases, with 13 bases between. CDR3 length: 16 residues. Germline V gene data show CDR1 as MGHRA and CDR2 as YSYEKL. The CDR3 DNA reads TGCGCCAGCAGCCAAGATTACATTGGGGTCAACTATGGCTACACCTTC. Protein product: CASSQDYIGVNYGYTF.

This chain uses TRBV9 with TRBJ2-3, with 9 bases aligning to TRBD1. Germline V gives CDR1 SGDLS, CDR2 YYNGEE. After removal of 3 bases from V and 4 bases from J, the junction contained 6 bases not matched to a gene. CDR3 length equals 15 residues. CDR3 residues: CASSGPGTGPDTQYF. The CDR3 DNA reads as TGTGCCAGCAGCGGACCCGGGACAGGGCCAGATACGCAGTATTTT.

This chain connects TRBV11-2 to TRBJ1-4, with 7 nucleotides matching TRBD1. V shed 5 bases and J 15 bases; nucleotides not matched to a gene: 12. The CDR3 has 13 amino acids. Germline-derived CDR1 and CDR2 are SGHAT and FQNNGV. CDR3 loop: CASSLSRQGEMFF. For the CDR3, the DNA is TGTGCCAGCAGCCTCAGTCGGCAGGGGGAAATGTTTTTT.

The chain carries TRBV9 and TRBJ2-1; the D gene is possibly TRBD2 (5 bases). CDR1 SGDLS and CDR2 YYNGEE come from the germline V gene. V was shortened by 0 bases and J by 5 bases, with 9 bases between the two germline ends. This CDR3 region has 14 residues. The CDR3 nucleotides read TGTGCCAGCAGCGTAGAAGACGGGAACAATGAGCAGTTCTTC. Translating gives CASSVEDGNNEQFF. The whole variable domain, filled in from reference TRBV9 and TRBJ2-1, reads DSGVTQTPKHLITATGQRVTLRCSPRSGDLSVYWYQQSLDQGLQFLIQYYNGEERAKGNILERFSAQQFPDLHSELNLSSLELGDSALYFCASSVEDGNNEQFFGPGTRLTVL.

This chain uses TRBV27 with TRBJ2-7, with 8 bases matching TRBD2. Trimming at V came to 5 bases and at J to 6 bases, leaving 21 bases not matched to a gene. Germline values: CDR1 MNHEY, CDR2 SMNVEV (reference sequence). The CDR3 has 18 amino acids. DNA of the CDR3: TGTGCCAGCAGTCGTTCGGGAGGGCCTACGCCGGCGGGTAGCGAGCAGTACTTC. It specifies CASSRSGGPTPAGSEQYF.

This rearrangement joins TRBV7-9 to TRBJ2-1; 13 bases agree with TRBD2. The length of the CDR3 is 16 residues. The germline gives CDR1 SEHNR, CDR2 FQNEAQ (reference sequence). V lost 4 bases to trimming and J lost 8 bases; unmatched junction nucleotides: 8. CDR3 sequence: CASSSGLAGLIYEQFF. The CDR3 nucleotides are TGTGCCAGCAGCTCGGGACTAGCGGGGCTAATTTATGAGCAGTTCTTC.

V gene TRBV6-5 combines with J gene TRBJ1-5, with D uncertain. This CDR3 comprises 10 residues. V gave up 7 bases and J gave up 4 bases, with 2 bases separating them. The germline V gene has CDR1 MNHEY and CDR2 SVGAGI. CDR3 in DNA: TGTGCCAGCAATAATCAGCCCCAGCATTTT. Translating it yields CASNNQPQHF.

This clone came up a few times. The chain has TRBV7-8 and TRBJ2-7, with D possibly matching TRBD2 (6 bases). CDR1 and CDR2 from the germline V gene are SGHVS and FQNEAQ. The CDR3 runs 16 residues. Deletions cut 7 bases from V and 2 bases from J, with 21 bases between. The CDR3 nucleotides are TGTGCCAGCACCTTGGCCTGGCGGGACGGCGCCTACGAGCAGTACTTC. Protein sequence: CASTLAWRDGAYEQYF. The entire variable domain, with the rest obtained from reference TRBV7-8 and TRBJ2-7, is as follows: GAGVSQSPRYKVAKRGQDVALRCDPISGHVSLFWYQQALGQGPEFLTYFQNEAQLDKSGLPSDRFFAERPEGSVSTLKIQRTQQEDSAVYLCASTLAWRDGAYEQYFGPGTRLTVT.

This chain links TRBV13 with TRBJ1-3; unclear D gene. Trimming cost V 2 bases and J 0 bases, with 14 bases left between them. This CDR3 contains 17 residues. Germline V gives CDR1 PRHDT, CDR2 FYEKMQ (reference sequence). The CDR3 loop is CASSLKGAYSSGNTIYF. In DNA, the CDR3 is TGTGCCAGCAGCTTAAAGGGTGCGTACAGCTCTGGAAACACCATATATTTT.

This chain links TRBV3-1 (or the pseudogene TRBV3-2) with TRBJ2-5; 9 positions match TRBD1. With V trimmed by 0 bases and J by 5 bases, 13 bases remained unmatched. The CDR3 length is 18 residues. Germline CDR1 LGHDT, CDR2 YNNKEL (reference sequence). The CDR3 sequence: CASSQEKPGTGPLETQYF. In DNA, the CDR3 is TGTGCCAGCAGCCAAGAAAAACCCGGGACAGGGCCCCTTGAGACCCAGTACTTC.

The rearrangement links TRBV7-9 to TRBJ2-5; possible D gene TRBD1, 5 bases. Germline CDR1 and CDR2: SEHNR and FQNEAQ (reference sequence). This CDR3 comprises 15 residues. V lost 2 bases and J 5 bases, leaving 15 bases between the germline ends. Here the CDR3 reads CASSLSQGDRETQYF. In DNA form, the CDR3 reads TGTGCCAGCAGCTTATCCCAGGGTGATCGGGAGACCCAGTACTTC.

This clone turned up a few times. The V call is TRBV12-3 or TRBV12-4, the J call TRBJ2-1; D remains unclear. The CDR3 contains 13 residues. The V end lost 7 bases, the J end lost 8 bases, and 15 bases lay between the germline ends. The CDR3: CASNKGYGDEQFF. Here the CDR3 DNA reads TGTGCCAGCAATAAGGGTTATGGAGATGAGCAGTTCTTC.

The rearrangement joins TRBV4-1 to TRBJ2-2; 9 bases fit TRBD1. Germline V gives CDR1 MGHRA, CDR2 YSYEKL. V gave up 8 bases and J gave up 2 bases; unmatched junction bases: 3. The CDR3 length is 14 residues. The CDR3 sequence is CASPGQGNTGELFF. In DNA, the CDR3 is TGCGCCAGCCCGGGACAGGGAAACACCGGGGAGCTGTTTTTT.

The chain combines TRBV6-2 or TRBV6-3 with TRBJ2-1; 9 positions agree with TRBD1. The J segment lost 8 bases and the V segment lost 4 bases, leaving 9 bases of the junction unmatched. This CDR3 has 15 amino acids. Germline V gene lookup returns CDR1 MNHEY and CDR2 SVGEGT. This CDR3 reads CASSFRDRAWDEQFF. CDR3 coding DNA: TGTGCCAGCAGTTTCCGGGACAGGGCCTGGGATGAGCAGTTCTTC.

The CDR3 DNA reads TGTGCCAGCAGCCAAAGTATAGGGACTAGCGGACACAATGAGCAGTTCTTC. It yields the protein CASSQSIGTSGHNEQFF. The chain has TRBV14 and TRBJ2-1, with 11 positions matching TRBD2. CDR1 is SGHDN, CDR2 FVKESK, per germline. Losses at the gene ends were 2 bases for V and 5 bases for J; bases not matched to a gene: 8. The CDR3 spans 17 residues.

The chain uses TRBV24-1 and TRBJ1-5; D is unresolved. Trimming pared 4 bases from V and 0 bases from J, leaving 6 bases between. Germline V CDR1 and CDR2: KGHDR, SFDVKD. The CDR3 totals 14 residues. CDR3 coding DNA: TGTGCCACCAGTGAGCGCGGTAGCAATCAGCCCCAGCATTTT. Translated: CATSERGSNQPQHF.

This clone is a singleton in its sample. The chain combines TRBV7-6 with TRBJ2-7; the D is unclear. CDR3 length equals 14 residues. Deletions cut 2 bases from V and 6 bases from J, with 14 bases between. In germline, CDR1 is SGHVS, CDR2 FNYEAQ. CDR3 sequence: CASSLSWSASEQYF. The CDR3, as DNA: TGTGCCAGCAGCTTAAGCTGGTCTGCCTCCGAGCAGTACTTC. Filled out from reference TRBV7-6 and TRBJ2-7, the complete variable domain reads GAGVSQSPRYKVTKRGQDVALRCDPISGHVSLYWYRQALGQGPEFLTYFNYEAQQDKSGLPNDRFSAERPEGSISTLTIQRTEQRDSAMYRCASSLSWSASEQYFGPGTRLTVT.

This clone is labeled medium-sized. The V call is TRBV4-3, the J call TRBJ1-6; no firm D call. CDR3 length: 16 residues. V gave up 0 bases and J gave up 7 bases, with 13 bases separating them. The germline V gene has CDR1 LGHNA and CDR2 YSLEER. CDR3 bases: TGCGCCAGCAGCCAAGAAGAAGTTTTAGGGAATTCACCCCTCCACTTT. This translates into CASSQEEVLGNSPLHF.

This clone was detected once. The chain links TRBV4-3 to TRBJ2-7; TRBD1 aligns across 11 bases. Losses at the gene ends were 0 bases for V and 5 bases for J; bases not matched to a gene: 9. Per germline, CDR1 LGHNA and CDR2 YSLEER. There are 17 residues in the CDR3. CDR3 DNA: TGCGCCAGCAGCCAAGATCGGTCGGGACAGGGGGGCGACGAGCAGTACTTC. This encodes CASSQDRSGQGGDEQYF.

The genes are TRBV30 and TRBJ2-7; TRBD1 matches 7 bases. Trimming took 0 bases from V and 5 from J; bases not matched to a gene: 7. This CDR3 spans 14 amino acids. Germline assignment: CDR1 GTSNPN and CDR2 SVGIG (reference sequence). This CDR3 is CAWSVGGPTDEQYF. The CDR3 region has the DNA TGTGCCTGGAGTGTAGGGGGCCCCACGGACGAGCAGTACTTC.

The chain couples TRBV6-5 to TRBJ2-1; 9 nucleotides match TRBD2. V was clipped by 2 bases and J by 9 bases; unmatched bases: 5. Per the germline V gene, CDR1 is MNHEY and CDR2 is SVGAGI. The CDR3 length is 14 residues. CDR3 DNA sequence: TGTGCCAGCAGTTACGGCGGGAGGGCTATTGAGCAGTTCTTC. Residues: CASSYGGRAIEQFF.

The chain carries TRBV13 and TRBJ2-2, with D possibly being TRBD2 (5 bases). CDR3 length: 18 amino acids. CDR1 and CDR2 (germline): PRHDT, FYEKMQ (reference sequence). Trimming pared 1 base from V and 6 bases from J, leaving 21 bases between. The CDR3 here is CASSLAPRSGSRAGELFF. CDR3 in DNA: TGTGCCAGCAGCTTAGCCCCTCGGAGTGGGAGTAGAGCCGGGGAGCTGTTTTTT.

The V gene is TRBV29-1, the J gene TRBJ1-3, with 7 bases fitting TRBD1. The CDR3 is 14 amino acids. Germline assignment: CDR1 SQVTM and CDR2 ANQGSEA. Trimming cost V 2 bases and J 3 bases; bases outside gene matches: 4. In DNA, the CDR3 is TGCAGCGTTGAACAACAGGGGAATGGAAACACCATATATTTT. Protein sequence: CSVEQQGNGNTIYF. Supplemented by reference TRBV29-1 and TRBJ1-3, the full variable domain reads SAVISQKPSRDICQRGTSLTIQCQVDSQVTMMFWYRQQPGQSLTLIATANQGSEATYESGFVIDKFPISRPNLTFSTLTVSNMSPEDSSIYLCSVEQQGNGNTIYFGEGSWLTVV.

This clone was recorded once. The chain links TRBV13 to TRBJ2-7; TRBD2 aligns across 7 bases. V was clipped by 5 bases and J by 3 bases; unmatched bases: 13. Germline CDR1 reads PRHDT; CDR2 reads FYEKMQ (reference sequence). CDR3 length: 16 amino acids. The CDR3 coding sequence is TGTGCCAGCAGCCCCACCTACGGGACTACGCTCTACGAGCAGTACTTC. It yields the protein CASSPTYGTTLYEQYF.

A single count supports this clone. The chain combines TRBV30 with TRBJ1-4; D call uncertain. Trimming removed 0 bases from V and 12 bases from J, with 8 bases in between. Germline CDR1 GTSNPN, CDR2 SVGIG (reference sequence). This CDR3 comprises 11 residues. CDR3 bases: TGTGCCTGGAGTGTTGGCCTTCAACTGTTTTTT. Translating it yields CAWSVGLQLFF.

The chain combines TRBV27 with TRBJ1-6; unclear D gene. CDR1 and CDR2 (germline): MNHEY, SMNVEV (reference sequence). The V and J ends lost 5 bases and 2 bases respectively, with 7 bases between them. There are 14 residues in the CDR3. The CDR3 region is CASSPSPYNSPLHF. The CDR3 DNA sequence: TGTGCCAGCAGTCCCTCGCCCTATAATTCACCCCTCCACTTT.

This rearrangement joins TRBV29-1 to TRBJ2-2; a possible D gene is TRBD2 (6 bases). The CDR3 runs to 12 residues. Germline-derived CDR1 and CDR2 are SQVTM and ANQGSEA. The V end lost 6 bases, the J end lost 6 bases, and 11 bases lay between the germline ends. The CDR3 reads CSVLREAGELFF. The CDR3 DNA reads TGCAGCGTCCTAAGGGAGGCCGGGGAGCTGTTTTTT.

This chain uses TRBV4-3 with TRBJ2-2, with 9 bases aligning to TRBD2. Germline values: CDR1 LGHNA, CDR2 YSLEER. CDR3 length: 20 residues. Trimming cost V 4 bases and J 6 bases; bases outside gene matches: 21. The CDR3 is CASSPQEHLVGGGASGELFF. CDR3 nucleotide sequence: TGCGCCAGCAGCCCACAAGAGCACCTAGTGGGCGGGGGGGCGTCCGGGGAGCTGTTTTTT.

The chain recombines TRBV7-9 with TRBJ2-1; 7 positions match TRBD1. The germline V gene has CDR1 SEHNR and CDR2 FQNEAQ (reference sequence). The CDR3 runs to 12 residues. The J segment lost 9 bases and the V segment lost 5 bases, leaving 4 bases of the junction unmatched. CDR3 amino acids: CASSPQGTEQFF. In DNA form, the CDR3 reads TGTGCCAGCAGCCCACAGGGGACTGAGCAGTTCTTC.

The chain couples TRBV3-1 (or the pseudogene TRBV3-2) to TRBJ1-4, with D hard to call. The length of the CDR3 is 16 residues. Per germline, CDR1 LGHDT and CDR2 YNNKEL (reference sequence). Trimming stripped 5 bases from V and 0 bases from J, with 13 bases between. The DNA for the CDR3 is TGTGCCAGCAGCAACCGGGCCGAGCCAACTAATGAAAAACTGTTTTTT. It yields the protein CASSNRAEPTNEKLFF.

This rearrangement joins TRBV6-5 to TRBJ1-1; a weak D match, TRBD1 (5 bases). This CDR3 has 14 amino acids. The germline V and J ends were trimmed by 7 bases and 5 bases, with 17 bases remaining between them. Germline V gene lookup returns CDR1 MNHEY and CDR2 SVGAGI. CDR3 residues: CASNPYGEGTEAFF. CDR3 DNA: TGTGCCAGCAACCCTTACGGGGAGGGGACTGAAGCTTTCTTT.

DNA of the CDR3: TGTGCCAGCAGCTTAATAATTGGGGGGTACTATGGCTACACCTTC. The encoded protein is CASSLIIGGYYGYTF. V is TRBV7-9 and J is TRBJ1-2; perhaps TRBD1 as D (5 bases). CDR3 length: 15 amino acids. From germline, CDR1 is SEHNR and CDR2 FQNEAQ (reference sequence). V was pared by 2 bases and J by 3 bases, with 13 bases between.